The rows below give T cell receptor beta chains drawn from one sample of a study of blood T cell repertoires in COVID-19. Profiling relied on immunoSEQ multiplex PCR, and the TCRdb table lists in-frame clones only, not all of them. The sample includes some 45,000 clones, approximately 90% of them seen just once. Material: peripheral blood. The source of these receptors is a man aged 55 to 69 with active COVID-19. Each CDR3 is given with its conserved first and last residue. D genes are given only for firm matches. Some rows mark clone size as missing; the rest say once, few, many or name a class of expanded clone.

len	v_gene	d_gene	j_gene	abundance	CDR3aa	CDR3nt
14	TRBV6-5	NA	TRBJ1-5	NA	CASSYGVTNQPQHF	TGTGCCAGCAGTTACGGAGTTACCAATCAGCCCCAGCATTTT
14	TRBV7-2	TRBD2	TRBJ2-3	once	CASSLEASGDTQYF	TGTGCCAGCAGCTTGGAGGCTAGCGGAGATACGCAGTATTTT
13	TRBV28	NA	TRBJ1-2	NA	CASSGQNNYGYTF	TGTGCCAGCAGTGGCCAGAATAACTATGGCTACACCTTC
15	TRBV18	TRBD1	TRBJ2-2	NA	CASSYRDSNTGELFF	TGTGCCAGCTCATACCGGGACAGCAACACCGGGGAGCTGTTTTTT
14	TRBV28	TRBD1	TRBJ1-3	NA	CASHGTGTGNTIYF	TGTGCCAGCCACGGGACAGGGACTGGAAACACCATATATTTT
15	TRBV5-1	NA	TRBJ2-2	NA	CASSSGLRNTGELFF	TGCGCCAGCAGCTCTGGACTGAGAAACACCGGGGAGCTGTTTTTT
14	TRBV20-1	NA	TRBJ1-5	NA	CSASYQGRNQPQHF	TGCAGTGCTAGTTACCAGGGAAGAAATCAGCCCCAGCATTTT
16	TRBV4-2	NA	TRBJ2-2	NA	CASSRLGNTNTGELFF	TGTGCCAGCAGCCGACTAGGGAACACGAACACCGGGGAGCTGTTTTTT
17	TRBV11-3	TRBD2	TRBJ2-2	NA	CASSLGPAGGNTGELFF	TGTGCCAGCAGCCTAGGGCCCGCGGGAGGGAACACCGGGGAGCTGTTTTTT
15	TRBV21-1	NA	TRBJ2-1	NA	CASSRLAGAYNEQFF	TGTGCCAGCAGCAGACTAGCGGGGGCGTACAATGAGCAGTTCTTC
14	TRBV7-7	NA	TRBJ2-1	NA	CASSLASRYNEQFF	TGTGCTAGCAGCTTGGCTAGCCGTTACAATGAGCAGTTCTTC
16	TRBV18	TRBD1	TRBJ2-3	few	CASSPPGQGDLDTQYF	TGTGCCAGCTCACCACCGGGACAGGGGGATCTGGATACGCAGTATTTT
14	TRBV18	NA	TRBJ1-5	once	CASSPGGGNQPQHF	TGTGCCAGCTCACCGGGGGGTGGCAATCAGCCCCAGCATTTT
13	TRBV28	TRBD1	TRBJ1-2	NA	CASSLGTGNSYTF	TGTGCCAGCAGTTTGGGGACAGGGAACAGCTACACCTTC
15	TRBV4-3	NA	TRBJ1-2	NA	CASSQELAGSYGYTF	TGCGCCAGCAGCCAAGAACTGGCAGGGTCCTATGGCTACACCTTC
18	TRBV6-2/TRBV6-3	TRBD1	TRBJ1-5	NA	CASSFSDRGLYSNQPQHF	TGTGCCAGCAGTTTTTCGGACAGGGGGTTATATAGCAATCAGCCCCAGCATTTT
16	TRBV27	TRBD2	TRBJ2-3	NA	CASRSLAGGGADTQYF	TGTGCCAGCAGATCCTTAGCGGGAGGAGGGGCAGATACGCAGTATTTT
14	TRBV18	TRBD1	TRBJ2-3	NA	CASSPEVRGQGQYF	TGTGCCAGCTCACCCGAGGTTAGGGGGCAAGGGCAGTATTTT
18	TRBV30	TRBD1	TRBJ2-4	once	CAWSVPLVWTGVKNIQYF	TGTGCCTGGAGTGTACCCCTTGTCTGGACAGGGGTCAAAAACATTCAGTACTTC
15	TRBV19	NA	TRBJ1-6	NA	CASSMEGSYNSPLHF	TGTGCCAGTAGTATGGAGGGGTCCTATAATTCACCCCTCCACTTT
15	TRBV30	TRBD1	TRBJ1-2	NA	CACKRQGATDYGYTF	TGTGCCTGCAAACGACAGGGGGCTACGGACTATGGCTACACCTTC
18	TRBV2	TRBD2	TRBJ2-7	NA	CASSDVRAARLAVPEQYF	TGTGCCAGCAGTGACGTGAGGGCGGCGAGACTAGCGGTCCCAGAGCAGTACTTC
14	TRBV4-1	TRBD1	TRBJ1-1	NA	CASSLRDRGSEAFF	TGCGCCAGCAGCCTCCGGGACAGGGGGAGTGAAGCTTTCTTT
16	TRBV5-1	NA	TRBJ2-1	NA	CASSLTSTSSYNEQFF	TGCGCCAGCAGCCTAACTAGCACGAGCTCCTACAATGAGCAGTTCTTC
15	TRBV24-1	NA	TRBJ1-1	NA	CATSDARGGVTEAFF	TGTGCCACCAGTGATGCCCGGGGGGGAGTAACTGAAGCTTTCTTT
16	TRBV5-1	NA	TRBJ1-4	NA	CASSLNTGHTNEKLFF	TGCGCCAGCAGCTTAAATACAGGGCACACTAATGAAAAACTGTTTTTT
15	TRBV10-3	NA	TRBJ2-2	few	CAISASGAKTGELFF	TGTGCCATCAGTGCAAGCGGAGCAAAGACCGGGGAGCTGTTTTTT
14	TRBV27	NA	TRBJ2-5	NA	CASSSQGSWETQYF	TGTGCCAGCAGTTCGCAGGGTTCATGGGAGACCCAGTACTTC
13	TRBV28	TRBD2	TRBJ2-7	NA	CASSPGLAGEQYF	TGTGCCAGCAGTCCCGGACTAGCTGGTGAGCAGTACTTC
11	TRBV19	NA	TRBJ2-1	NA	CATATGNEQFF	TGTGCCACTGCTACTGGCAATGAGCAGTTCTTC
15	TRBV7-2	TRBD1	TRBJ1-2	NA	CASSLEQGRTYGYTF	TGTGCCAGCAGCTTAGAACAGGGGCGGACCTATGGCTACACCTTC
17	TRBV10-3	TRBD2	TRBJ2-1	NA	CAISELQRGTSYNEQFF	TGTGCCATCAGTGAGCTCCAGCGGGGGACCTCCTACAATGAGCAGTTCTTC
17	TRBV9	NA	TRBJ1-3	NA	CASSVAGERSSGNTIYF	TGTGCCAGCAGCGTAGCGGGGGAGAGGTCCTCTGGAAACACCATATATTTT
13	TRBV12-3/TRBV12-4	NA	TRBJ2-7	few	CASSRSGSGEQYF	TGTGCCAGCAGCCGCAGCGGGTCGGGGGAGCAGTACTTC
14	TRBV9	TRBD2	TRBJ2-7	NA	CASSVRWEGNEQYF	TGTGCCAGCAGCGTTCGGTGGGAGGGGAACGAGCAGTACTTC
15	TRBV5-1	TRBD1	TRBJ1-1	NA	CASSPREGADTEAFF	TGCGCCAGCAGCCCCCGGGAGGGGGCGGACACTGAAGCTTTCTTT
15	TRBV5-1	NA	TRBJ1-2	NA	CASSRSGESPYGYTF	TGCGCCAGCAGCAGATCAGGGGAGTCACCCTATGGCTACACCTTC
15	TRBV28	NA	TRBJ2-5	NA	CASSLAGSVGETQYF	TGTGCCAGCAGTTTAGCGGGGAGTGTGGGAGAGACCCAGTACTTC
18	TRBV5-6	TRBD2	TRBJ2-1	NA	CASSLAGSSGSVYNEQFF	TGTGCCAGCAGCTTGGCCGGGTCTAGCGGGAGTGTATACAATGAGCAGTTCTTC
15	TRBV5-1	NA	TRBJ1-2	NA	CASSLQSTPNYGYTF	TGCGCCAGCAGCTTACAGAGTACCCCTAACTATGGCTACACCTTC
16	TRBV4-1	TRBD1	TRBJ1-5	few	CASSHYGTDSNQPQHF	TGCGCCAGCAGCCACTATGGGACAGATAGCAATCAGCCCCAGCATTTT
14	TRBV5-1	NA	TRBJ2-7	NA	CASSSPLRSYEQYF	TGCGCCAGCAGCTCTCCACTAAGGAGTTACGAGCAGTACTTC
18	TRBV3-1/TRBV3-2	TRBD2	TRBJ2-7	NA	CASSQDWGAGAYSYEQYF	TGTGCCAGCAGCCAAGATTGGGGAGCGGGGGCGTACTCCTACGAGCAGTACTTC
13	TRBV19	NA	TRBJ1-6	many	CASSNRGDSPLHF	TGTGCCAGTAGTAATAGGGGTGATTCACCCCTCCACTTT
17	TRBV10-1	TRBD2	TRBJ2-1	NA	CASSYPLAGSSYNEQFF	TGCGCCAGCAGTTACCCTTTAGCGGGGAGCTCCTACAATGAGCAGTTCTTC
14	TRBV3-1/TRBV3-2	TRBD2	TRBJ2-1	once	CASSRTSGSNEQFF	TGTGCCAGCAGCCGGACTAGCGGGAGTAATGAGCAGTTCTTC
15	TRBV6-1	NA	TRBJ2-3	NA	CASSEGGRSTDTQYF	TGTGCCAGCAGTGAAGGGGGCAGGTCCACAGATACGCAGTATTTT
16	TRBV6-6	NA	TRBJ1-5	few	CASSYSMERAGQPQHF	TGTGCCAGCAGTTACTCGATGGAAAGAGCCGGGCAGCCCCAGCATTTT
14	TRBV5-5	TRBD2	TRBJ2-2	NA	CASSFRLAAGELFF	TGTGCCAGCAGCTTTCGACTAGCCGCCGGGGAGCTGTTTTTT
15	TRBV10-3	TRBD2	TRBJ2-5	once	CAISESGREGETQYF	TGTGCCATCAGTGAGTCTGGCAGGGAGGGCGAGACCCAGTACTTC
15	TRBV5-1	TRBD2	TRBJ2-2	NA	CASSSPAGVTGELFF	TGCGCCAGCAGCTCCCCAGCGGGAGTTACCGGGGAGCTGTTTTTT
14	TRBV6-5	NA	TRBJ2-5	NA	CASTISQGRETQYF	TGTGCCAGCACCATAAGTCAGGGGCGAGAGACCCAGTACTTC
15	TRBV27	NA	TRBJ1-6	NA	CASSFVGAGRSPLHF	TGTGCCAGCAGTTTCGTCGGGGCCGGGAGGTCACCCCTCCACTTT
19	TRBV18	TRBD2	TRBJ2-1	NA	CASSGRLAGGRTPRNEQFF	TGTGCCAGCTCAGGAAGACTAGCGGGGGGACGAACCCCTCGGAATGAGCAGTTCTTC
16	TRBV5-6	TRBD1	TRBJ1-2	NA	CASGDRDRGANYGYTF	TGTGCCAGCGGAGACCGGGACAGGGGAGCTAACTATGGCTACACCTTC
13	TRBV29-1	NA	TRBJ1-1	once	CSVEVGQNTEAFF	TGCAGCGTTGAAGTGGGACAAAACACTGAAGCTTTCTTT
16	TRBV4-2	NA	TRBJ1-6	NA	CASSQLWTRDNSPLHF	TGTGCCAGCAGCCAATTATGGACACGAGACAATTCACCCCTCCACTTT